A selection of T cell receptor beta chains follows, all from one sample in a study of Graves' ophthalmopathy and Graves' hyperthyroidism. One entry per CDR3 protein, called by TCRdb with MiXCR from the multiplex PCR reads. The sample gives more than 550,000 distinct CDR3 sequences, about 38% of which show up once; more than 2.5% is in the top ten. Material for sequencing was peripheral blood. These receptors all stem from an adult man with Graves' ophthalmopathy. CDR3s include the opening cysteine and the closing phenylalanine or tryptophan. Each record gives: J gene, D gene, V gene, CDR3 protein. A D gene is named only where the DNA matches it firmly.

>TRBJ2-7|TRBD2|TRBV4-3
CASSQETSGDRVLYEQYF
>TRBJ2-3|TRBD1|TRBV10-3
CAISPGGDTQYF
>TRBJ1-1|.|TRBV19
CACSIDKAGEAFF
>TRBJ2-5|.|TRBV30
CAWMDIEETQYF
>TRBJ1-1|.|TRBV10-3
CASSYSIVWTEAFF
>TRBJ1-5|.|TRBV7-9
CASSQGESNQPQHF
>TRBJ1-5|.|TRBV15
CATSSYDRSYQPQHF
>TRBJ1-2|TRBD1|TRBV7-2
CASSLGDRVLF
>TRBJ1-2|.|TRBV19
CASSAVRGGVVYGYTF
>TRBJ2-5|TRBD2|TRBV15
CATSRDGLAGGPGTETQYF
>TRBJ1-2|.|TRBV20-1
CSAKHFTNYGYTF
>TRBJ1-1|TRBD1|TRBV7-3
CASSARQGNTEAFF
>TRBJ1-5|TRBD1|TRBV30
CAWSRTGQNNQPQHF
>TRBJ1-1|.|TRBV7-2
CASTLGQLTEAFF
>TRBJ2-2|TRBD2|TRBV12-3/TRBV12-4
CASSVGGAGAQTGELFF
>TRBJ2-5|TRBD2|TRBV10-3
CAISPGTSGVTETQYF
>TRBJ2-7|TRBD1|TRBV10-3
CAIGQGAYEQYF
>TRBJ2-7|.|TRBV6-6
CASSYSFGQEQYF
>TRBJ2-2|.|TRBV7-9
CASSQGPFTYANTGELFF
>TRBJ2-6|.|TRBV30
CAWSEGSGANVLTF
>TRBJ2-7|.|TRBV5-8
CASSLMGSYEQYF
>TRBJ2-6|.|TRBV10-3
CALLTGANVLTF
>TRBJ2-7|.|TRBV12-3/TRBV12-4
CASSYLQSYEQYF
>TRBJ1-2|.|TRBV7-3
CASSFGLGGGLSGYTF
>TRBJ1-6|TRBD1|TRBV10-3
CAISGQGVINNSPLHF
>TRBJ2-5|.|TRBV12-3/TRBV12-4
CASSFRIPGGETQYF
>TRBJ2-5|TRBD1|TRBV29-1
CSSDSGTERETQYF
>TRBJ1-2|TRBD1|TRBV19
CASSIEGTGDYGYTF
>TRBJ1-1|.|TRBV29-1
CSVKTEYTEAFF
>TRBJ1-6|.|TRBV25-1
CAWTSGVLNSPLHF
>TRBJ2-5|.|TRBV20-1
CSARDGTVHQETQYF
>TRBJ2-7|TRBD2|TRBV6-5
CASSSVAGGTYEQYF
>TRBJ2-2|.|TRBV11-2
CASSLRESNTGELFF
>TRBJ1-6|TRBD1|TRBV19
CAAGQGNSPLHF
>TRBJ1-6|TRBD1|TRBV19
CASNIQGSKNSPLHF
>TRBJ2-7|TRBD2|TRBV4-2
CASSQDSEERGYEQYF
>TRBJ1-1|TRBD1|TRBV30
CAWSAGGWNTEAFF
>TRBJ1-1|.|TRBV25-1
CASRGVGNTEAFF
>TRBJ1-5|TRBD1|TRBV20-1
CSARDAGQVDEPQHF
>TRBJ1-5|.|TRBV13
CASRRFGRNSNQPQHF
>TRBJ1-4|.|TRBV20-1
CSARREKLFF
>TRBJ2-7|.|TRBV7-3
CASSSWSFEQYF
>TRBJ2-5|.|TRBV7-2
CASSQGTTYRETQYF
>TRBJ1-3|.|TRBV11-2
CASSQDAAGSSGNTIYF
>TRBJ2-5|TRBD2|TRBV7-9
CASSLADVAGELQETQYF
>TRBJ1-1|.|TRBV19
CASSINGVGGTEAFF
>TRBJ2-5|.|TRBV20-1
CSARRTKETQDF
>TRBJ2-7|.|TRBV2
CASSEVVGGGYEQYF
>TRBJ2-5|TRBD1|TRBV20-1
CSAAQWTGPRETQYF
>TRBJ2-5|.|TRBV5-8
CATRGIGETQYF
>TRBJ2-7|TRBD2|TRBV7-9
CASSQETLAGGEQYF